One TCR beta chain is described in this entry. In the authors' methods: Amplification of reference gene primers provided the estimated nucleated cell counts. Sequencing used immunoSEQ multiplex PCR; TCRdb keeps in-frame clones, though not all of them. V, J and clone size are those of that table, while D and trimming were read from the DNA. The sample holds roughly 55,000 clones; about 86% are singletons and the top ten take approximately 12%. The sample originates from a study of blood T cell repertoires in COVID-19. Study overall: In each case, the material was cDNA or gDNA derived from T cells, B-cell-depleted T cells, or PBMCs.

The sequenced sample was peripheral blood. This TCR was recovered from a man between 65 and 85 years old with active COVID-19.

The CDR3 here is CASSSRSERQAFF. The CDR3 DNA sequence: TGTGCCAGCAGTAGCCGCTCGGAGCGTCAAGCTTTCTTT. The genes are TRBV2 and TRBJ1-1; D unclear. The CDR3 has 13 amino acids. The V end was cut by 5 bases, the J end by 9 bases, with 16 bases between. CDR1 SNHLY and CDR2 FYNNEI come from the germline V gene.